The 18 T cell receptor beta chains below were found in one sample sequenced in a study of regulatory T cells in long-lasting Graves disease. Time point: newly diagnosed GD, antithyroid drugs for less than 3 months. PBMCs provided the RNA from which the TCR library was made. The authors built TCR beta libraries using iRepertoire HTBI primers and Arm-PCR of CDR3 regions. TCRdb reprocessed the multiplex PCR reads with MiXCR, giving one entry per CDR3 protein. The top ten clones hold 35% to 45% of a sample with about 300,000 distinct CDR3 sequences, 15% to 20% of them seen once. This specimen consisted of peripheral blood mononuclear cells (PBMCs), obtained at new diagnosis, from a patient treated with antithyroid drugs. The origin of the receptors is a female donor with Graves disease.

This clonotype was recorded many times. The CDR3 DNA sequence: TGTGCCAGCAAGCAGGACTCAAACACCGGGGAGCTGTTTTTT. Its translation is CASKQDSNTGELFF. This sequence joins TRBV27 and TRBJ2-2; D is possibly TRBD2 (5 bases). The CDR3 runs to 14 residues. V gave up 7 bases and J gave up 2 bases, with 11 bases separating them. Germline-derived CDR1 and CDR2 are MNHEY and SMNVEV (reference sequence).

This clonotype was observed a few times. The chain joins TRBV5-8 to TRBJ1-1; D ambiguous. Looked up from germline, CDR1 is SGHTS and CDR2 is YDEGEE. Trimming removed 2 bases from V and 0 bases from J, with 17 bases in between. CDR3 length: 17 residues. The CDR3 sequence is CASSLILGFGLNTEAFF. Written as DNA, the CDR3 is TGTGCCAGCAGCTTAATCCTCGGTTTTGGGTTGAACACTGAAGCTTTCTTT.

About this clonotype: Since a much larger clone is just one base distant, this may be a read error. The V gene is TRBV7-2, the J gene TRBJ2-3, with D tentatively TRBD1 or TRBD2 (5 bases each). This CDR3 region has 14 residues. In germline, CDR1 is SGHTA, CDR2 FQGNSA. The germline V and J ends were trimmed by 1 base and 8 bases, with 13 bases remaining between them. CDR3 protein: CASSLGLGDGTQYF. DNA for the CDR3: TGTGCCAGCAGCTTAGGCTTGGGGGATGGTACGCAGTATTTT. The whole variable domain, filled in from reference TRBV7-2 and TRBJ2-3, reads GAGVSQSPSNKVTEKGKDVELRCDPISGHTALYWYRQSLGQGLEFLIYFQGNSAPDKSGLPSDRFSAERTGGSVSTLTIQRTQQEDSAVYLCASSLGLGDGTQYFGPGTRLTVL.

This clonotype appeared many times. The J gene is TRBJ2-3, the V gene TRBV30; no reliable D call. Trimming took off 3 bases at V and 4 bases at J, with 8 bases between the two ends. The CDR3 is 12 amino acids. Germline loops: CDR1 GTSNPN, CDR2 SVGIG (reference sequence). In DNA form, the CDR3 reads TGTGCCTGGAGCCGCAAACCAGATACGCAGTATTTT. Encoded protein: CAWSRKPDTQYF.

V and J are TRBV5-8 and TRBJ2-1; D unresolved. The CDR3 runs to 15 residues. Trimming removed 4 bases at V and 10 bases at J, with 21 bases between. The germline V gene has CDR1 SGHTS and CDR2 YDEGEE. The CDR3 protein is CASSPDGPGPGEQFF. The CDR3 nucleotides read TGTGCCAGCAGCCCGGACGGTCCAGGTCCGGGCGAGCAGTTCTTC.

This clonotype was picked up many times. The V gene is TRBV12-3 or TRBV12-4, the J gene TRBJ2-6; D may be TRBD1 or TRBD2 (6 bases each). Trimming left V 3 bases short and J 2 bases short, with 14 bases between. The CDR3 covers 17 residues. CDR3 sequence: CASSFGRGVAGANVLTF. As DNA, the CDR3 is TGTGCCAGCAGTTTCGGTAGGGGGGTTGCTGGGGCCAACGTCCTGACTTTC.

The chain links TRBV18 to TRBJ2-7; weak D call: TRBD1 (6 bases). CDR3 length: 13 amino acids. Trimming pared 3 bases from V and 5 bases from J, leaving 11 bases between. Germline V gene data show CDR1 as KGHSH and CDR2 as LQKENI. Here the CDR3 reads CASSPRQVDEQYF. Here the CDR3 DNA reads TGTGCCAGCTCACCCCGACAGGTCGACGAGCAGTACTTC.

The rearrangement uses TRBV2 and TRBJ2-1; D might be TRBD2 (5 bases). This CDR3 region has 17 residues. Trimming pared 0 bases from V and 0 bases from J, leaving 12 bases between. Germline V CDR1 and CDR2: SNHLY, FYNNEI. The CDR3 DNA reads TGTGCCAGCAGTGAAGCTCCACTGGGGAGCTCCTACAATGAGCAGTTCTTC. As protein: CASSEAPLGSSYNEQFF.

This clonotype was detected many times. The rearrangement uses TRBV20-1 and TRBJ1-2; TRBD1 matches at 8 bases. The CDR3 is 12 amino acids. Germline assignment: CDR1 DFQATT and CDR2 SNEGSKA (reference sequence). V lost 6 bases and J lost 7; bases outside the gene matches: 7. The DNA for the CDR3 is TGCAGTGCCGACAGGGGCTCTCTTGGCTACACCTTC. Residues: CSADRGSLGYTF.

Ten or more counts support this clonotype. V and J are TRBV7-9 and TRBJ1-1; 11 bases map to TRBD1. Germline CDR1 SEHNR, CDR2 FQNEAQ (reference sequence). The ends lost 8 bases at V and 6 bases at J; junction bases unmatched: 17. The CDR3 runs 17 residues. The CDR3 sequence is CASLVRGDRGNGAEAFF. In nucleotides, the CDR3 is TGTGCCAGCCTCGTGCGGGGGGACAGGGGGAATGGCGCTGAAGCTTTCTTT.

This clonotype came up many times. The CDR3: CAWTLGWTGDILYEQYF. The CDR3 DNA is TGTGCCTGGACCCTTGGGTGGACAGGGGACATCCTCTACGAGCAGTACTTC. The V gene is TRBV30, the J gene TRBJ2-7, with 9 bases aligning to TRBD1. This CDR3 contains 17 residues. Germline lookup yields CDR1 GTSNPN and CDR2 SVGIG (reference sequence). The V gene end was trimmed by 4 bases and the J gene end by 3 bases; junction bases not matched to a gene: 16.

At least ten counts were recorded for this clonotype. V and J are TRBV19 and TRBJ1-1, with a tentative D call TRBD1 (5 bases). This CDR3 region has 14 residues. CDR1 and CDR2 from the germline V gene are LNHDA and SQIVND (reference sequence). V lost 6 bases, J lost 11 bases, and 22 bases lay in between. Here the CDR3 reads CASSRGGEGRVAFF. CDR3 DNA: TGTGCCAGTAGCCGGGGAGGGGAGGGACGAGTGGCTTTCTTT.

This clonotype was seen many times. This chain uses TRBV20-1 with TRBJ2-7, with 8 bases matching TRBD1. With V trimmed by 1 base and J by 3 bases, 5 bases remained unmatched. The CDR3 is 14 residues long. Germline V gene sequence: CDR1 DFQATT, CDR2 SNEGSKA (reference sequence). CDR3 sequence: CSARGLDRDYEQYF. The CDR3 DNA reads TGCAGTGCTAGAGGTTTGGACAGGGACTACGAGCAGTACTTC.

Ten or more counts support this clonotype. The CDR3 DNA reads TGTGCCAGCAGTCCATTCGGGACATGGAAAAACATTCAGTACTTC. It is translated as CASSPFGTWKNIQYF. V is TRBV28 and J is TRBJ2-4; weak D call: TRBD1 (6 bases). Germline V lookup: CDR1 MDHEN, CDR2 SYDVKM. Trimming removed 5 bases from V and 4 bases from J, with 15 bases in between. The CDR3 has 15 residues.

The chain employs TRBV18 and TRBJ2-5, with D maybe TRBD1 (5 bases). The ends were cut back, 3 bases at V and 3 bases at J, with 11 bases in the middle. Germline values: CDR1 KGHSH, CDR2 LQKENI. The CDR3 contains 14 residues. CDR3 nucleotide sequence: TGTGCCAGCTCACCCTACCCAGGGAAAGAGACCCAGTACTTC. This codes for CASSPYPGKETQYF.

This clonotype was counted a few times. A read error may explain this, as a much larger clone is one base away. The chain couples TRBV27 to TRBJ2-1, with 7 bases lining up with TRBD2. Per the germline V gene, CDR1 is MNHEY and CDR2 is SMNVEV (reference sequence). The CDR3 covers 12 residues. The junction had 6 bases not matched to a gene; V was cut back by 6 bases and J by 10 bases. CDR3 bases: TGTGCCAGCAGACACGGGGGGAACGAGCAGTTCTTC. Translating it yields CASRHGGNEQFF.

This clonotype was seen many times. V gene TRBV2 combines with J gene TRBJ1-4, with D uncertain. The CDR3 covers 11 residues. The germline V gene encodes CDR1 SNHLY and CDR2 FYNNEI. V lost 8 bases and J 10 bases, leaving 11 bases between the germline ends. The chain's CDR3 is CASRSEGKLFF. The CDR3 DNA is TGTGCCAGCCGATCCGAGGGAAAACTGTTTTTT.

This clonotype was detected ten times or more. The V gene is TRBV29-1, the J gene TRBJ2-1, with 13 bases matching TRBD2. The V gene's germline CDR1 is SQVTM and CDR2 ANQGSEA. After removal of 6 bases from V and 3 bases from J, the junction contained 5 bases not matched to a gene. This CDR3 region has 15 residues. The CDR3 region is CSVVGLAGNYNEQFF. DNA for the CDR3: TGCAGCGTCGTGGGACTAGCGGGGAACTACAATGAGCAGTTCTTC.